The clone carrying this T cell receptor (beta chain) was picked up a small number of times. During its preparation, the TCRbeta library received unique molecular identifiers. A single record per CDR3 protein comes from TCRdb applying MiXCR to the PCR reads. The sample has about 590,000 distinct CDR3 sequences, 13% seen once. This sample is drawn from a study of T-cell reconstitution after alpha-beta-depleted transplantation in children. The TCR comes from a male patient younger than 18 who had a stem cell transplant for acute myeloid leukemia, so the T cells may come from the graft donor. Here the sequenced sample was PBMCs, mostly from graft donor cells, taken 360 days after TCRalphabeta/CD19-depleted stem cell transplant.

The CDR3 region is CASSVGTTGILQRTYYEQYF. The CDR3 DNA sequence: TGTGCCAGCAGCGTAGGCACGACAGGGATACTCCAACGCACCTACTACGAGCAGTACTTC. The chain has TRBV7-8 and TRBJ2-7, with 7 bases matching TRBD1. Germline loops: CDR1 SGHVS, CDR2 FQNEAQ. This CDR3 spans 20 amino acids. Unmatched junction bases numbered 25, after V lost 5 bases and J lost 3 bases.